This TCR beta chain was sequenced during a study of Ad26.COV2.S vaccination and SARS-CoV-2 variants. Whole-study results and caveats: Researchers reported similar non-spike TCR breadth in vaccine and placebo recipients.

The V gene end was trimmed by 4 bases and the J gene end by 5 bases; junction bases not matched to a gene: 8. Germline V gene data show CDR1 as MNHEY and CDR2 as SMNVEV (reference sequence). The CDR3 loop spans 16 amino acids. Concerning this clone itself: As yet, its antigen is unknown.

The assay was immunoSEQ multiplex PCR, and TCRdb's table has in-frame clones only and misses some. The sample shows under 600,000 clones, around 89% of them seen only once. Treatment given: some 20 received Ad26.COV2.S at low or high dose, single or two shots; a few received placebo; per-sample allocation not given. Sampling happened 63 days after the first vaccine or placebo injection. This specimen was peripheral blood, taken in a trial of Ad26.COV2.S vaccine versus placebo. J is TRBJ2-1 and V is TRBV27; TRBD2 agrees at 10 bases. The source is a person aged 18-65 years who received the Ad26.COV2.S COVID-19 vaccine or a placebo. CDR3 residues: CASSSEAGGPDNEQFF. The DNA of the CDR3 is TGTGCCAGCAGTTCCGAAGCGGGAGGGCCGGACAATGAGCAGTTCTTC.